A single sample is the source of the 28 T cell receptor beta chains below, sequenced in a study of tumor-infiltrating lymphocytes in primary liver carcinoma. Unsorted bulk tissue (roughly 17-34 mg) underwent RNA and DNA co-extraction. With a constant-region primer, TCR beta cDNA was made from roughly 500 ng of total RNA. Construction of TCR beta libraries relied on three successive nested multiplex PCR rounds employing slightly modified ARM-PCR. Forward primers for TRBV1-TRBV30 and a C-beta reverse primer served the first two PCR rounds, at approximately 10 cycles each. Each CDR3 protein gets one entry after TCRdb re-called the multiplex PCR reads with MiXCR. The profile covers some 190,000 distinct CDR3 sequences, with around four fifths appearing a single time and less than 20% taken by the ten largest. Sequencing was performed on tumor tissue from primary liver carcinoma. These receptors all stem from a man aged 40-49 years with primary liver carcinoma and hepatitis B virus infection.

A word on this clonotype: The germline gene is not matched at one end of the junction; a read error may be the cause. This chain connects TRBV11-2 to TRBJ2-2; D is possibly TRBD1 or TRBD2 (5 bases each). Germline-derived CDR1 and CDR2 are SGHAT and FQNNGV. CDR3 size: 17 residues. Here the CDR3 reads CASSLDHRGKDTGELFF. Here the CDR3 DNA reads TGTGCCAGCAGTTTAGATCATCGGGGTAAGGACACCGGGGAGTTGTTTTTT.

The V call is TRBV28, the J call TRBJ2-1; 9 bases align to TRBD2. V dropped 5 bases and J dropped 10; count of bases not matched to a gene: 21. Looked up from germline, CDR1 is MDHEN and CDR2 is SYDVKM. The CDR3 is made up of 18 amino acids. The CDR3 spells CASSTTDGTSWRAGEQFF. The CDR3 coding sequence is TGTGCCAGCAGTACCACCGACGGGACTAGCTGGAGGGCGGGGGAGCAGTTCTTC.

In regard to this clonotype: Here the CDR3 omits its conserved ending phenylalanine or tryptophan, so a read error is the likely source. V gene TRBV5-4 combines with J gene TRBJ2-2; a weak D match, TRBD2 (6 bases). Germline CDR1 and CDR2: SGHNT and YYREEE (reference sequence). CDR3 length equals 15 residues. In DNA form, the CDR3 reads TGTGCCAACAGCTCGACTAGTGCGAACACCGGGGAGCTGTTTCTT. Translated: CANSSTSANTGELFL.

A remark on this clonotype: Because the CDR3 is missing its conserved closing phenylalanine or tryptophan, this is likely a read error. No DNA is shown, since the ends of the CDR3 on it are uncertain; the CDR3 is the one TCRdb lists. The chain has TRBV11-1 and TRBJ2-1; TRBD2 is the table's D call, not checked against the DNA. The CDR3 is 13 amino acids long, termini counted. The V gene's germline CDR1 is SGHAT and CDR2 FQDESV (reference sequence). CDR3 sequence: CASSAGGPNEQTL.

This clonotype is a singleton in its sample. CDR3 sequence reads: CSLEGGAGITDTQYF. CDR3 bases: TGCAGCCTCGAGGGCGGGGCTGGCATCACAGATACGCAGTATTTT. The gene calls are TRBV29-1 and TRBJ2-3; possible D gene TRBD2, 6 bases. CDR3 size: 15 residues. Germline V gene data show CDR1 as SQVTM and CDR2 as ANQGSEA. V lost 8 bases and J lost 2, with 20 bases in between.

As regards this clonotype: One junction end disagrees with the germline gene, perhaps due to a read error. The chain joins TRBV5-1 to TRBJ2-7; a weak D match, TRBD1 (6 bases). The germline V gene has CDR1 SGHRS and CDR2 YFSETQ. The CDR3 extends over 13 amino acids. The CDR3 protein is CAGRGPTSYEHFF. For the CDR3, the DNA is TGCGCCGGCAGGGGACCTACTAGTTACGAGCATTTCTTC.

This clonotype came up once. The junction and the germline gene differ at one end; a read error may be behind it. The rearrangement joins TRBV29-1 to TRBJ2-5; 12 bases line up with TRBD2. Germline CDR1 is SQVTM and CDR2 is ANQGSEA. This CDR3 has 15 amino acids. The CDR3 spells CSFRTSGIWAETQHF. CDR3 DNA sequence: TGCAGCTTTCGGACTAGCGGGATTTGGGCAGAGACCCAGCACTTC.

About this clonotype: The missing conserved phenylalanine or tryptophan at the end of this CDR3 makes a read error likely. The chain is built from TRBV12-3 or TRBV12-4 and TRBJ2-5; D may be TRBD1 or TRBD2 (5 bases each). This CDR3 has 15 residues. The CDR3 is CTSSFSPGLKETQYS. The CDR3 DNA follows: TGTACCAGCAGTTTTTCTCCGGGGCTAAAAGAGACCCAGTACTCC.

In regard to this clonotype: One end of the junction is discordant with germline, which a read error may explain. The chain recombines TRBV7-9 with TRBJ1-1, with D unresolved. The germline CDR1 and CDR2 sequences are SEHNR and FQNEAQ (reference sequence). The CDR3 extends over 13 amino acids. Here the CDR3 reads CVSSLFANTEAFF. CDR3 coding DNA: TGTGTCAGCAGCTTATTCGCGAACACTGAAGCTTTCTTT.

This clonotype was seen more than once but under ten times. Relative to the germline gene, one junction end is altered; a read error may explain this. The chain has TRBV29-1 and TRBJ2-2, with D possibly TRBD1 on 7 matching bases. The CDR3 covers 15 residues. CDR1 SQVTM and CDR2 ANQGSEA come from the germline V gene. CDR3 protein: CSVGTNAANTGELVF. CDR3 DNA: TGCAGCGTTGGGACTAACGCGGCGAACACAGGGGAGCTGGTTTTT.

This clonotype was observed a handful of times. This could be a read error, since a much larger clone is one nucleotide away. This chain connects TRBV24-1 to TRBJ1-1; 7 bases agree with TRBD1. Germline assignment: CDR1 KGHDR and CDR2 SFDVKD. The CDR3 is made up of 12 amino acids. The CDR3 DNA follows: TGTGCCATCAGTGGGGACAGTAATGAAGCTTTCTTT. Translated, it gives CAISGDSNEAFF.

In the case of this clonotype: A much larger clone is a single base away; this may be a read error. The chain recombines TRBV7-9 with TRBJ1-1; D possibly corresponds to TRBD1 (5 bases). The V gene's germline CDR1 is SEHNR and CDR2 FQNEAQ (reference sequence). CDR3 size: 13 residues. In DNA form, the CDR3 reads TGTGCCAGCAGCTTAGGAACAGGCACTGAAGTTTTCTTT. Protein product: CASSLGTGTEVFF.

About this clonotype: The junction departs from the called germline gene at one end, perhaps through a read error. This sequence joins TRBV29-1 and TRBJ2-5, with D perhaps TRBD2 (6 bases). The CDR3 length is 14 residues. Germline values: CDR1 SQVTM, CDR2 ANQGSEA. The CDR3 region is CSCHVGAGLETQYF. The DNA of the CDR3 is TGCAGCTGCCACGTCGGGGCGGGGCTAGAGACCCAGTACTTT.

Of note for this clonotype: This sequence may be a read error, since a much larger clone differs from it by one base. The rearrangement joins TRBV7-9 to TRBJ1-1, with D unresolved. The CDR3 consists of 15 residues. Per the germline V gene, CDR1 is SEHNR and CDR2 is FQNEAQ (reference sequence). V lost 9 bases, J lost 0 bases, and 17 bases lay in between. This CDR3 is CARSPPAGMNTEAFF. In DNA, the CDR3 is TGTGCCAGGAGCCCTCCTGCGGGTATGAACACTGAAGCTTTCTTT.

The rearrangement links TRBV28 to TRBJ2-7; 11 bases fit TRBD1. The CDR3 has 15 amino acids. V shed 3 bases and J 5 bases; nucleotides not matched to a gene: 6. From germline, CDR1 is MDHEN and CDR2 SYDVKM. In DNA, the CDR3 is TGTGCCAGCAGTTTGGACAGGGGGCACTTTCACGAGCAGTACTTC. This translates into CASSLDRGHFHEQYF.

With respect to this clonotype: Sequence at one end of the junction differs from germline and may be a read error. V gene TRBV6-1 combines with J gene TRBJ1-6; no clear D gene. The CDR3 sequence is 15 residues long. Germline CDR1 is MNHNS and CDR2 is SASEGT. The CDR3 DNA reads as TGTCCCAGCAGTGACAACGGAAGGAATGATTCACCCCTCCACTTT. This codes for CPSSDNGRNDSPLHF.

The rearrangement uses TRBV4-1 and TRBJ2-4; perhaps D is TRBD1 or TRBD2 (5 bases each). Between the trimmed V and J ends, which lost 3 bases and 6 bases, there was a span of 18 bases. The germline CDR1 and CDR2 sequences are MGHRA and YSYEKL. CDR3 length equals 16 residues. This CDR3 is CASSQVLALGRNIQYF. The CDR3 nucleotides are TGCGCCAGCAGCCAGGTATTAGCGCTGGGGCGAAACATTCAGTACTTC.

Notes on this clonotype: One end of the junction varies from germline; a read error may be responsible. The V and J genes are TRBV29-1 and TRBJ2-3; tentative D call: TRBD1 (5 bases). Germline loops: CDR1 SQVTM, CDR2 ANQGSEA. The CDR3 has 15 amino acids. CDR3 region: CRVEDQTARTDTQYF. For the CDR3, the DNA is TGCAGAGTTGAAGATCAGACAGCCCGCACAGATACGCAGTATTTT.

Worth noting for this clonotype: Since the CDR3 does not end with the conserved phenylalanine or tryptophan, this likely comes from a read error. The CDR3 sequence is CASSVGTAKYNEQFS. The CDR3 DNA follows: TGTGCCAGCAGTGTCGGGACTGCTAAATACAATGAGCAGTTCTCC. The V call is TRBV6-1, the J call TRBJ2-1, with a weak D call TRBD2 (6 bases). The length of the CDR3 is 15 residues. Germline CDR1 MNHNS, CDR2 SASEGT. The V and J ends lost 4 bases and 4 bases respectively, with 14 bases between them.

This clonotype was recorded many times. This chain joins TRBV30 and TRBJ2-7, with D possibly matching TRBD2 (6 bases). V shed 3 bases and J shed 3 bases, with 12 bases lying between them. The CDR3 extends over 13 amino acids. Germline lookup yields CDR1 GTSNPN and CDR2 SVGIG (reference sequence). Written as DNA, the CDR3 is TGTGCCTGGAGGGAGGGCGGTCTCTACGAGCAGTACTTC. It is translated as CAWREGGLYEQYF.

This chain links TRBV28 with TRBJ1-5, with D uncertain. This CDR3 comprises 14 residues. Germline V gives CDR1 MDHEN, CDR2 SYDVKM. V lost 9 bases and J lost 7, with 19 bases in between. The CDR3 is CARRSTWASQPQHF. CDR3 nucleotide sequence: TGTGCCAGGAGGTCGACATGGGCTTCCCAGCCCCAGCATTTT.

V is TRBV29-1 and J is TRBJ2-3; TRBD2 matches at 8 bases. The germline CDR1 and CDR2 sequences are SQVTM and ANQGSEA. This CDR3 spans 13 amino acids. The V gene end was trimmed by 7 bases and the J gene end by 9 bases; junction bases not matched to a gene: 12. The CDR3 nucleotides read TGCAGCGGAGCGGGAGTGTCCAACCTGACGCAGTATTTT. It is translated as CSGAGVSNLTQYF.

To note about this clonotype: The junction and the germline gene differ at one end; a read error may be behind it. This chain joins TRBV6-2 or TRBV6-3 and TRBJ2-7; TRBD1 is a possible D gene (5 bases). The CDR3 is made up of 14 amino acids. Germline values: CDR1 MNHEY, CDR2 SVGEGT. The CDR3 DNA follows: TGTGCCAGCAGTTCGCAAGGGTCAGGGTACGAGCAATACTTC. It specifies CASSSQGSGYEQYF.

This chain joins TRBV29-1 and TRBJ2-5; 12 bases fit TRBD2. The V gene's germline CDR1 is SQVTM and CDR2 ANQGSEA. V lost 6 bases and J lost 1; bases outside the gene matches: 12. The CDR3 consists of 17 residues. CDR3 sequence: CSVVLAGGRISQETQYF. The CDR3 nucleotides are TGCAGCGTGGTACTAGCGGGAGGCCGCATCAGCCAAGAGACCCAGTACTTC.

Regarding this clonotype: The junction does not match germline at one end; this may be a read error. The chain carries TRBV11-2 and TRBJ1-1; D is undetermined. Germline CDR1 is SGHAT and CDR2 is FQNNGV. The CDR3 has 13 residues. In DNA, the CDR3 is TGTGCCAGCTGCTTAAGCCTGAACACTGAACCTTTCTTT. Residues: CASCLSLNTEPFF.

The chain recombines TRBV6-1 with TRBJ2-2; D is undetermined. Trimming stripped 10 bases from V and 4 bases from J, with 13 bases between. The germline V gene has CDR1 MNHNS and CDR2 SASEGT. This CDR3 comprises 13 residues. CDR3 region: CATQVGFTGELFF. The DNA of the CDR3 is TGTGCCACCCAGGTGGGGTTCACCGGGGAGCTGTTTTTT.

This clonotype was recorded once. Written as DNA, the CDR3 is TGTGCCAGCAATGGGCCCCTATGCACTGAAGCTTTCTTT. Its protein is CASNGPLCTEAFF. The J gene is TRBJ1-1, the V gene TRBV12-3 or TRBV12-4; D is unclear. The V and J ends lost 7 bases and 4 bases respectively, with 13 bases between them. This CDR3 is built from 13 residues.

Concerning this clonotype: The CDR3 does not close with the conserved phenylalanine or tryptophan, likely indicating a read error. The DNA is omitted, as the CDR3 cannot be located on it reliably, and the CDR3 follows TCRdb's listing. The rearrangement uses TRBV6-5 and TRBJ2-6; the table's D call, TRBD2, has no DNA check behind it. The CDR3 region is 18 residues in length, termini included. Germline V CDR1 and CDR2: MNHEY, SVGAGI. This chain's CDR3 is CASSYNPNGSTGANVLTV.